The clone carrying this T cell receptor (beta chain) occurred a few times. What it binds is not known. Per germline, CDR1 DFQATT and CDR2 SNEGSKA (reference sequence). The CDR3 has 12 residues. Trimming pared 5 bases from V and 6 bases from J, leaving 14 bases between. The data originate from a study of identical twins. Unique molecular identifiers were in the cDNA, with template-switch universal primer binding. TCRdb reprocessed the 5' RACE reads via MiXCR and lists one record per CDR3 protein. Counted here are some 260,000 distinct CDR3 sequences, about an eighth occurring once; the ten biggest clones make up approximately 10%. Notes on the study in general: Beta out-of-frame twin sharing showed a weaker excess.

Every one of the donors was a healthy Caucasian. The sample consisted of memory (CD45RO+) T cells sorted from blood. V usage is TRBV20-1 and J usage is TRBJ2-7; tentatively, D is TRBD2 (5 bases). This TCR was recovered from a woman under 30 in good health. As DNA, the CDR3 is TGCAGTGCTTCTCACGGGAAGGGCGAGCAGTACTTC. Its protein is CSASHGKGEQYF.